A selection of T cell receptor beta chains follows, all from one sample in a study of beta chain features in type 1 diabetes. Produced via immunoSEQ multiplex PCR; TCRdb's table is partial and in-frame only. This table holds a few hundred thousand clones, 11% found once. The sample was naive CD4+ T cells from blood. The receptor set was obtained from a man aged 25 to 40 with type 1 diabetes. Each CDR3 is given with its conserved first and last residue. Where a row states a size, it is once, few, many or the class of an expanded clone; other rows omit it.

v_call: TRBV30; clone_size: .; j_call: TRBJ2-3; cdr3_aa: CAWSGADTDTQYF
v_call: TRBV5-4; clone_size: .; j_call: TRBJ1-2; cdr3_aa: CASGTGERGYTF
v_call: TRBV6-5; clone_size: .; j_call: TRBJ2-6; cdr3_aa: CASSTGIFTNVLTF
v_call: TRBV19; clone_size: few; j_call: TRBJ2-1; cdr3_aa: CASSIQGALNNEQFF
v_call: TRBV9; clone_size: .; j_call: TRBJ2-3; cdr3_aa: CASSKQGAKDTQYF
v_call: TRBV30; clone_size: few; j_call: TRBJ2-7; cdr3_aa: CAWSRGFSYEQYF
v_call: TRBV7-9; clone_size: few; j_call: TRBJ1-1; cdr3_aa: CASSLLRGQNTEAFF
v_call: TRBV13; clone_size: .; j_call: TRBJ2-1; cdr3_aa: CASSRPGTGDNEQFF
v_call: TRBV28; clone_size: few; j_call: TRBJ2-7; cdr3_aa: CASSSWTGGEYEQYF
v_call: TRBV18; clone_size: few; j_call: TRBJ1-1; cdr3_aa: CASSQNQGKDTEAFF
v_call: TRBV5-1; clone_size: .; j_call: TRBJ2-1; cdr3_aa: CASSLARVGTGNSNEQFF
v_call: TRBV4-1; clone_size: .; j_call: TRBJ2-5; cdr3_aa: CASSQEGGPGRGPQETQYF
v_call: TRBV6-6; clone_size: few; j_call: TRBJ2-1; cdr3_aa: CASSLRTINEQFF
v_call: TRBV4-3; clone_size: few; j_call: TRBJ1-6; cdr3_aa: CASSQESVGGNSPLHF
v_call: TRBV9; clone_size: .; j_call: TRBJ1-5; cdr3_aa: CASSGQGRSNQPQHF
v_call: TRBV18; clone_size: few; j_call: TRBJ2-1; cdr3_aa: CASSPPGGDNEQFF
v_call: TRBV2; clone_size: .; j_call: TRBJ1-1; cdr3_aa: CASSSTGNTEAFF
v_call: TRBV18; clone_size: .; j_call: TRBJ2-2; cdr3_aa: CASSPLGTANTGELFF
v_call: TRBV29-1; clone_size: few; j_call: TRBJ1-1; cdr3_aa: CSVVKTGAEAFF
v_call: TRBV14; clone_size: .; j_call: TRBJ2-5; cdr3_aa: CASSQVNRRETQYF
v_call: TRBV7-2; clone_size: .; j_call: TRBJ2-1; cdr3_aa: CASSLARGDEQFF
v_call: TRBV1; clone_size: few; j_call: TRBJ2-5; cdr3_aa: CTSSQPWTSGGLRIETQYF
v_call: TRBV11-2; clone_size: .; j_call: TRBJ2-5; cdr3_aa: CASSLAVYETQYF
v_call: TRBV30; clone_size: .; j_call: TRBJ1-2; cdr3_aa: CASPSGDYGYTF
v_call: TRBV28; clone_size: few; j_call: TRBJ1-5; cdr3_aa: CASSLGGGAQHF
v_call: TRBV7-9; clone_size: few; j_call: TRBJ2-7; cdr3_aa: CASSLERREQYF
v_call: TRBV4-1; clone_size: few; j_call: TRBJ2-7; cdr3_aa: CASSQDPAGFSYEQYF
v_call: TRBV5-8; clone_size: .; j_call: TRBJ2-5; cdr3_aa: CASSQGKGGGPQETQYF
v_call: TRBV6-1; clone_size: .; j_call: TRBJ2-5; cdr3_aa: CASSGGTTKETQYF
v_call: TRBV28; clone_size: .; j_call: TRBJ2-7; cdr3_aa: CASSSRWRRPYEQYF
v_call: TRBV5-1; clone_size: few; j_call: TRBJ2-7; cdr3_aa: CASSSTGREQYF
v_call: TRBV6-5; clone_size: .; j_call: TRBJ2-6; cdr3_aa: CASRTPGANVLTF
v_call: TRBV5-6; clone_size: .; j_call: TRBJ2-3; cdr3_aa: CASSSHYTDTQYF
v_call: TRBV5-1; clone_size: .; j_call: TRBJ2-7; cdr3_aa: CASSLAQTIGYEQYF
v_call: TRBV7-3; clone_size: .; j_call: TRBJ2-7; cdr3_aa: CASSFGPGLNEQYF
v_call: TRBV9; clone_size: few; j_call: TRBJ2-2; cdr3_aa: CASSPSGWWTGGSSGELFF
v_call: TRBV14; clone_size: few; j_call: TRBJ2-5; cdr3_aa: CASRGTFQETQYF
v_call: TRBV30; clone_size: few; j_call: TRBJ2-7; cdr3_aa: CAWSKWDSYSYEQYF
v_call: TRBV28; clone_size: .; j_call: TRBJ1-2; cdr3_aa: CASSLGSGYGYTF
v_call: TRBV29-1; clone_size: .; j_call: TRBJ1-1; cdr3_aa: CSVGTVMNTEAFF
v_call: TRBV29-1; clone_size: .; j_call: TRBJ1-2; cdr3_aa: CSVARTGTGYGYTF
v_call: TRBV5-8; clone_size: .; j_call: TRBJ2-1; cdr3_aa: CASNPDRGNEQFF
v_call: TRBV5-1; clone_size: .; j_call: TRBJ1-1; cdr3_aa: CASSLAAGFGTEAFF
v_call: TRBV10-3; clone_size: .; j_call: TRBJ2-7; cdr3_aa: CAISGGTGSAYEQYF
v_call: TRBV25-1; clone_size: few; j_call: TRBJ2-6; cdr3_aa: CASSGRGAGANVLTF
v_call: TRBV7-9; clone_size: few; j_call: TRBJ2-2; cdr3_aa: CASSEAGHSNTGELFF
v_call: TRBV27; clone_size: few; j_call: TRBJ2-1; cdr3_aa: CASSSREGEQFF
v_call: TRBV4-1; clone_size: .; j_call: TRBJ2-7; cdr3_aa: CASSQNPRQASYEQYF
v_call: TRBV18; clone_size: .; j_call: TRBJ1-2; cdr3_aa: CASSHQEGGYTF
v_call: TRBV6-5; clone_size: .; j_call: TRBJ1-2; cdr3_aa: CASSYRGTSGYTF
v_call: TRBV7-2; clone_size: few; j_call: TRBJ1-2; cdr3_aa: CASSSRTGGYTF
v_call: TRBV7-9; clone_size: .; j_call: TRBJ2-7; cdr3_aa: CASSPGTGSYEQYF